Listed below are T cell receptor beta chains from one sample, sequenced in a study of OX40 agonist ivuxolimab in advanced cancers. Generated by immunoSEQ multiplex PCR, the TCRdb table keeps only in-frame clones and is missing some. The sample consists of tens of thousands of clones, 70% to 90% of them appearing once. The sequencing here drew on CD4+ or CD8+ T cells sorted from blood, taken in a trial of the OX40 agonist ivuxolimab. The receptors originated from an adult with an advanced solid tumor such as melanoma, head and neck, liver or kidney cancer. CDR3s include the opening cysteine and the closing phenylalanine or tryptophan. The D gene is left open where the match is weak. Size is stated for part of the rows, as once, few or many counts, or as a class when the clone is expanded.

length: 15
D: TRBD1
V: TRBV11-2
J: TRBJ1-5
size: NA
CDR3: CASSLVDRAEDPQHF
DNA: TGTGCCAGCAGCTTAGTCGACAGGGCAGAGGATCCCCAGCATTTT

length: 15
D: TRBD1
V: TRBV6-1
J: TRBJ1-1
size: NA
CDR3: CASSEKRQGGSEAFF
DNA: TGTGCCAGCAGTGAAAAGAGGCAGGGGGGATCTGAAGCTTTCTTT

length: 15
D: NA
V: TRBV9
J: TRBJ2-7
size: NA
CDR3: CASSVAGTSSYEQYF
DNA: TGTGCCAGCAGCGTAGCGGGCACGAGCTCCTACGAGCAGTACTTC

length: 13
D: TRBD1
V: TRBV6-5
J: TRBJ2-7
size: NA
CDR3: CASRPGQTYEQYF
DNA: TGTGCCAGCAGACCGGGACAGACCTACGAGCAGTACTTC

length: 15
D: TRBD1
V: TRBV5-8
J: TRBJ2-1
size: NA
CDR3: CASRTGQAVYNEQFF
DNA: TGTGCCAGCAGAACCGGACAGGCGGTTTACAATGAGCAGTTCTTC

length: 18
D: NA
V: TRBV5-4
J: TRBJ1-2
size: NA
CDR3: CASSSSTKINGGYYGYTF
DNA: TGTGCCAGCAGCTCGTCGACAAAGATAAATGGGGGATACTATGGCTACACCTTC

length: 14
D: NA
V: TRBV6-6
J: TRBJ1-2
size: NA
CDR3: CASSYSTTLNGYTF
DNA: TGTGCCAGCAGTTACTCAACAACCCTGAACGGCTACACCTTC

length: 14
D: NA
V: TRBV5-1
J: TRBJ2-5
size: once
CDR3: CASSLVRGQETQYF
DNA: TGCGCCAGCAGCTTGGTAAGGGGTCAAGAGACCCAGTACTTC

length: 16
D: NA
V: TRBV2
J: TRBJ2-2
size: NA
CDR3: CASSEAVSLNTGELFF
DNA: TGTGCCAGCAGTGAAGCGGTCAGCCTTAACACCGGGGAGCTGTTTTTT

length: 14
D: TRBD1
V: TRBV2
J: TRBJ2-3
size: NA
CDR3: CASSGQGELDTQYF
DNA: TGTGCCAGCAGTGGACAGGGGGAGTTAGATACGCAGTATTTT

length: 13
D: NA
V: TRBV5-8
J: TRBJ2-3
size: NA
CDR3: CASSLVQTDTQYF
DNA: TGTGCCAGCAGCTTGGTGCAGACAGATACGCAGTATTTT

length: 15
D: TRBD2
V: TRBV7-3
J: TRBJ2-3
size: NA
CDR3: CASSSSGGASDTQYF
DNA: TGTGCCAGCAGCTCTAGCGGGGGGGCATCAGATACGCAGTATTTT

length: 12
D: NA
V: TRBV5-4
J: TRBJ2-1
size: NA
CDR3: CASSWGLNEQFF
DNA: TGTGCCAGCAGCTGGGGGCTCAATGAGCAGTTCTTC

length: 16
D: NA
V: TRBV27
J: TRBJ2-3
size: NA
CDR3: CASSLSDSPSTDTQYF
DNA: TGTGCCAGCAGTTTATCCGACAGCCCGAGCACAGATACGCAGTATTTT

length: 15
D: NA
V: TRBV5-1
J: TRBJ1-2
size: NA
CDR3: CASSLEGGPIYGYTF
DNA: TGCGCCAGCAGCTTGGAGGGGGGGCCCATCTATGGCTACACCTTC

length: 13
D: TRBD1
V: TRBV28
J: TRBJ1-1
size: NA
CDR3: CASSFRGPGEAFF
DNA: TGTGCCAGCAGTTTCAGGGGGCCTGGTGAAGCTTTCTTT

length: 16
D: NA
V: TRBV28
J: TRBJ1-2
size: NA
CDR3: CASYPFLGGEYYGYTF
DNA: TGTGCCAGCTACCCTTTTTTGGGGGGCGAATACTATGGCTACACCTTC

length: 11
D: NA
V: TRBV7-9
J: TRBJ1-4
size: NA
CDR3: CASSRGEKLFF
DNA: TGTGCCAGCAGCCGTGGGGAAAAACTGTTTTTT

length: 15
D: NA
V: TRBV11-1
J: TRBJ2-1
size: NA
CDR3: CASSLGGSPGNEQFF
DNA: TGTGCCAGCAGCTTAGGCGGGTCCCCCGGCAATGAGCAGTTCTTC

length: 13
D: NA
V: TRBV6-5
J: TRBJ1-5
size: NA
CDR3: CASSYSSNQPQHF
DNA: TGTGCCAGCAGTTACTCTAGCAATCAGCCCCAGCATTTT

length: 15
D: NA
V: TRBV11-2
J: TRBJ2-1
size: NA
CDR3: CASSLGKQTYNEQFF
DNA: TGTGCCAGCAGCTTAGGTAAACAAACCTACAATGAGCAGTTCTTC

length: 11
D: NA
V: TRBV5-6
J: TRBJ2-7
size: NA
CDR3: CASSFGYEQYF
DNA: TGTGCCAGCAGCTTCGGCTACGAGCAGTACTTC

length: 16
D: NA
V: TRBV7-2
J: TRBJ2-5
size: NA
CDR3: CASSLVPQGPDETQYF
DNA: TGTGCCAGCAGCTTAGTGCCGCAGGGGCCAGACGAGACCCAGTACTTC

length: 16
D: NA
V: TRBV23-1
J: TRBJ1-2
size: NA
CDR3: CASSQFAGADSYGYTF
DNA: TGCGCCAGCAGTCAGTTCGCAGGAGCGGACAGCTATGGCTACACCTTC

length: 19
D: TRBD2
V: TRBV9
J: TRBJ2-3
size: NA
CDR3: CASSETGLAGGASTDTQYF
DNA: TGTGCCAGCAGCGAGACGGGACTAGCGGGGGGCGCTAGCACAGATACGCAGTATTTT

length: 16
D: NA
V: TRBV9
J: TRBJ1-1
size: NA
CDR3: CASSPWGTRTLTEAFF
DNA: TGTGCCAGCAGCCCGTGGGGGACGAGAACCCTCACTGAAGCTTTCTTT

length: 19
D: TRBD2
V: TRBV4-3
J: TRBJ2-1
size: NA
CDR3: CASSPTIVLAGDTYNEQFF
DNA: TGCGCCAGCAGCCCGACCATTGTACTAGCGGGGGATACCTACAATGAGCAGTTCTTC

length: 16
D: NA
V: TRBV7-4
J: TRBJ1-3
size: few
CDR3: CASSLGERSSGNTIYF
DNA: TGTGCCAGCAGCTTGGGCGAGAGAAGCTCTGGAAACACCATATATTTT

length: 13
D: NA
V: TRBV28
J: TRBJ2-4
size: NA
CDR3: CASTGLAKNIQYF
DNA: TGTGCCAGCACGGGACTAGCCAAAAACATTCAGTACTTC

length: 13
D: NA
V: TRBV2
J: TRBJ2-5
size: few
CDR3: CASRDRDKETQYF
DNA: TGTGCCAGCAGGGACCGGGACAAAGAGACCCAGTACTTC

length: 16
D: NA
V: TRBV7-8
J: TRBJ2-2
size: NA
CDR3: CASSPQGVDDTGELFF
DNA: TGTGCCAGCAGCCCTCAGGGCGTAGACGACACCGGGGAGCTGTTTTTT

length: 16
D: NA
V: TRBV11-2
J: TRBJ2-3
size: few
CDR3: CASSLDLGAGTDTQYF
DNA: TGTGCCAGCAGCTTAGATCTGGGGGCGGGAACAGATACGCAGTATTTT

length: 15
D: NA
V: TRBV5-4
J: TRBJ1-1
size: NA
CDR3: CASSLAGVMNTEAFF
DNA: TGTGCCAGCAGCTTGGCAGGGGTGATGAACACTGAAGCTTTCTTT

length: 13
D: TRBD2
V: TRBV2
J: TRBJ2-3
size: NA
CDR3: CASSDSGGGTQYF
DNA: TGTGCCAGCAGTGACAGCGGGGGCGGTACGCAGTATTTT

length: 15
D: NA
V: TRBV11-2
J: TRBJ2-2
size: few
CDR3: CASSLGQGHTGELFF
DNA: TGTGCCAGCAGCTTAGGTCAGGGTCACACCGGGGAGCTGTTTTTT

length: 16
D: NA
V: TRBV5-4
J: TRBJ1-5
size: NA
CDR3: CASSLASLLGGQPQHF
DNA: TGTGCCAGCAGCTTGGCCTCTCTCCTAGGAGGTCAGCCCCAGCATTTT

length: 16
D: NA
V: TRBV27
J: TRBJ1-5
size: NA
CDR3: CASSPPGGLRDQPQHF
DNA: TGTGCCAGCAGTCCCCCGGGGGGCCTTAGGGATCAGCCCCAGCATTTT

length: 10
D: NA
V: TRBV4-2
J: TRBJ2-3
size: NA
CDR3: CATGTDTQYF
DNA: TGTGCCACCGGGACAGATACGCAGTATTTT

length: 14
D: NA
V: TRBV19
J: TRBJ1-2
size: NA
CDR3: CASSIVAGDNGYTF
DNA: TGTGCCAGTAGTATAGTCGCAGGGGACAATGGCTACACCTTC

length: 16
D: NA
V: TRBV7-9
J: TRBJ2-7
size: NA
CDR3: CASSSPGGQSGYEQYF
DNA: TGTGCCAGCAGCTCCCCTGGAGGGCAAAGCGGATACGAGCAGTACTTC

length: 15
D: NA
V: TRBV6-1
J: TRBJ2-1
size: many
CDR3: CAGKDKDHTGGEQFF
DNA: TGTGCCGGGAAGGATAAAGACCACACTGGCGGTGAGCAGTTCTTC

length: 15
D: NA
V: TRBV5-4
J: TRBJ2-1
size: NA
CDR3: CASSLEQSSYNEQFF
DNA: TGTGCCAGCAGCTTGGAGCAGAGCTCCTACAATGAGCAGTTCTTC

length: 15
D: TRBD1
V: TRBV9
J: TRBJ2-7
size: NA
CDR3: CASSSPGTAPYEQYF
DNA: TGTGCCAGCAGCTCCCCCGGGACAGCACCCTACGAGCAGTACTTC

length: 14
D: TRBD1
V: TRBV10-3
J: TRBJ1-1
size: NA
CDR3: CAIRQGESDTEAFF
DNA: TGTGCCATCAGACAGGGGGAGAGCGACACTGAAGCTTTCTTT

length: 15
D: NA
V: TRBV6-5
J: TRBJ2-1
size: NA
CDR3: CASSYFGAAFDEQFF
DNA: TGTGCCAGCAGTTACTTCGGGGCTGCCTTCGATGAGCAGTTCTTC

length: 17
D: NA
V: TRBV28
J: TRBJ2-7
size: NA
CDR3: CASSSPFVGGTSYEQYF
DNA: TGTGCCAGCAGTTCCCCCTTCGTGGGGGGTACCTCCTACGAGCAGTACTTC

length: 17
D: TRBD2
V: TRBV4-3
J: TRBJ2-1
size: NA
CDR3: CASSRHPTSGVNNEQFF
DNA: TGCGCCAGCAGCCGCCATCCTACTAGCGGAGTTAACAATGAGCAGTTCTTC

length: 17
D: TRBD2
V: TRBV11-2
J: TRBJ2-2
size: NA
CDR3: CASSRTSGGPGTGELFF
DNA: TGTGCCAGCAGCCGCACTAGCGGGGGCCCAGGGACCGGGGAGCTGTTTTTT

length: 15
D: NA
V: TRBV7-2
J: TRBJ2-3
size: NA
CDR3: CASSQGPGSTDTQYF
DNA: TGTGCCAGCAGCCAAGGGCCGGGGAGCACAGATACGCAGTATTTT

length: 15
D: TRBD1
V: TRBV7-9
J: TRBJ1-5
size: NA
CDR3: CASSADRGLNQPQHF
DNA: TGTGCCAGCAGCGCAGACAGGGGGCTAAATCAGCCCCAGCATTTT

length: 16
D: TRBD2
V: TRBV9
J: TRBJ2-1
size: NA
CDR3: CASSTSSGGAHNEQFF
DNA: TGTGCCAGCAGCACTTCTAGCGGGGGGGCCCACAATGAGCAGTTCTTC

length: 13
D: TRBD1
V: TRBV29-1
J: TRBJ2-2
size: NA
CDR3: CSVTDRVAGELFF
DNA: TGCAGCGTGACGGACAGGGTGGCCGGGGAGCTGTTTTTT

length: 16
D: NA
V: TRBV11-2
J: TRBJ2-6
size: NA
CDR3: CASSHPSRSGANVLTF
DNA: TGTGCCAGCAGCCACCCGTCCCGGTCTGGGGCCAACGTCCTGACTTTC

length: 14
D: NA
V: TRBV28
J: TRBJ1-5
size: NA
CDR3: CASSSLGGNQPQHF
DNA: TGTGCCAGCAGTTCGTTAGGGGGTAATCAGCCCCAGCATTTT

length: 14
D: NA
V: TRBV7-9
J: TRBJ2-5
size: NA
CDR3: CASSLQDTQETQYF
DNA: TGTGCCAGCAGCTTGCAGGACACCCAAGAGACCCAGTACTTC

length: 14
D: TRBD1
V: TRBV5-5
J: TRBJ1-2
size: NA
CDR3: CASSQDRGSYGYTF
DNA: TGCGCCAGCAGCCAGGACAGGGGGTCTTATGGCTACACCTTC

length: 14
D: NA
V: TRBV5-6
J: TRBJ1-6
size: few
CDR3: CASSSLQLDSPLHF
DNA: TGTGCCAGCAGCTCCCTCCAGTTAGACTCACCCCTCCACTTT

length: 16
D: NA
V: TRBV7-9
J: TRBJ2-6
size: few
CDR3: CASSGLAGTGANVLTF
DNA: TGTGCCAGCAGCGGACTCGCAGGGACTGGGGCCAACGTCCTGACTTTC

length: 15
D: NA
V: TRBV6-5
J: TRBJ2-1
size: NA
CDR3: CASSPRGALYNEQFF
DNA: TGTGCCAGCAGTCCTCGGGGGGCCCTATACAATGAGCAGTTCTTC

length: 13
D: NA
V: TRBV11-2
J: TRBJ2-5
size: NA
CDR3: CASSTNTGETQYF
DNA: TGTGCCAGCAGTACTAATACTGGAGAGACCCAGTACTTC